A selection of T cell receptor beta chains follows, all from one sample in a study of technical replicates of blood from a handful of donors. Assay used: immunoSEQ multiplex PCR; TCRdb lists only in-frame clones, some missing. The sample carries approximately 65,000 clones, 75% to 90% recorded once. Sequenced: PBMCs. These receptors originate from a human donor in good health. Some clones in this sample may be carry-over from other donors' samples. Both conserved end residues are part of each CDR3. The D gene is left open where the match is weak. Expanded clones get a size class; other rows say once, few or many, or leave the size out.

TGTGCCAGCAGCTTAGAGCAGTCCACTGAAGCTTTCTTT CASSLEQSTEAFF NA TRBV11-2 NA TRBJ1-1
TGTGCCAGCAGTACCGGGACAGACAATGAGCAGTTCTTC CASSTGTDNEQFF TRBD1 TRBV2 NA TRBJ2-1
TGTGCCAGCAGCTTAGCTTCTCGACTAGCGGGAGTAGGAACCCAGTACTTC CASSLASRLAGVGTQYF TRBD2 TRBV7-2 NA TRBJ2-5
TGTGCCAGCAGCACTAGGACTAGTTTGACCGGGGAGCTGTTTTTT CASSTRTSLTGELFF TRBD2 TRBV7-9 NA TRBJ2-2
TGTGCCAGCAGTTTTGGACAGGGTTCCACTGAAGCTTTCTTT CASSFGQGSTEAFF TRBD1 TRBV6-5 NA TRBJ1-1
TGTGCCACCAGCAGAGAGGGACAAATCCAAGAGACCCAGTACTTC CATSREGQIQETQYF NA TRBV15 NA TRBJ2-5
TGTGCCAGCAGCTTGGTCCAGGGACTTGTGTCCTACGAGCAGTACTTC CASSLVQGLVSYEQYF NA TRBV5-4 NA TRBJ2-7
TGTGCCAGCAGCTTAGCGGCGGGAGCCGGCTACGAGCAGTACTTC CASSLAAGAGYEQYF TRBD2 TRBV7-9 few TRBJ2-7
TGCGCCAGCAGCCAGAGCGGTGAGCAGTTCTTC CASSQSGEQFF NA TRBV4-1 NA TRBJ2-1
TGTGCCAGCAGCTTCGGGACAGGGGGGGAAGCTTTCTTT CASSFGTGGEAFF TRBD1 TRBV7-9 few TRBJ1-1
TGTGCCAGCAGCAGGGGGACTAGCGGAGGGTGGTACGAGCAGTACTTC CASSRGTSGGWYEQYF TRBD2 TRBV7-2 NA TRBJ2-7
TGTGCCAGCAGCGTCAGCGAATACTCTGGAAACACCATATATTTT CASSVSEYSGNTIYF NA TRBV7-2 NA TRBJ1-3
TGTGCCTGGAGCCGCAGGGAAGAAGGCTACACCTTC CAWSRREEGYTF NA TRBV30 few TRBJ1-2
TGTGCCAGCAGTCTAGGTGGGAGGGCCCGTGAGACCCAGTACTTC CASSLGGRARETQYF TRBD2 TRBV2 NA TRBJ2-5
TGCGCCAGCAGCCCCGGGCAGGGGGCTTCCTACGAGCAGTACTTC CASSPGQGASYEQYF TRBD1 TRBV4-1 once TRBJ2-7
TGTGCCAGCAGCTACGATCTAGCGGGAATAGATACGCAGTATTTT CASSYDLAGIDTQYF TRBD2 TRBV7-9 NA TRBJ2-3
TGTGCCAGTAGTATTGATCCGGGAGTCTACGAGCAGTACTTC CASSIDPGVYEQYF NA TRBV19 NA TRBJ2-7
TGTGCCAGCAGCGTAGCAGGGGTGCCCGGGGAGCTGTTTTTT CASSVAGVPGELFF NA TRBV9 NA TRBJ2-2
TGTGCTAGTGGCACGGATCGAGGAGGTCTCGAGCAGTACTTC CASGTDRGGLEQYF NA TRBV12-5 NA TRBJ2-7
TGTGCCAGCAGCGTAGTGGACGGGGGGACTGAAGCTTTCTTT CASSVVDGGTEAFF NA TRBV9 NA TRBJ1-1
TGCGCCAGCAGCCAAGCCTTTTCCACAGATACGCAGTATTTT CASSQAFSTDTQYF NA TRBV4-1 NA TRBJ2-3
TGCCTCCAGGCACCTTATAGCAATCAGCCCCAGCATTTT CLQAPYSNQPQHF NA TRBV23-1 NA TRBJ1-5
TGTGCCAGCAGTCAGTACACGGGACAGGTCTACGAGCAGTACTTC CASSQYTGQVYEQYF TRBD1 TRBV6-5 NA TRBJ2-7
TGTGCCATACAAACAGCCGGGACTACCCGAGCCGGGGAGCTGTTTTTT CAIQTAGTTRAGELFF TRBD2 TRBV7-2 NA TRBJ2-2
TGTGCCAGCTCACCATTCGCCGACAGGAAAACTGAAGCTTTCTTT CASSPFADRKTEAFF NA TRBV18 few TRBJ1-1
TGTGCCAGCAGTCCCGAGGTGGTCCAAGAGACCCAGTACTTC CASSPEVVQETQYF NA TRBV7-6 NA TRBJ2-5